This T cell receptor (beta chain) is from a study of T cells in Graves' hyperthyroidism and ophthalmopathy. The study, taken as a whole, reports: Most expanded thyroid clonotypes above 0.001 also appeared in blood. Ophthalmopathy got predicted by the model a median approximately 6.4 months before its onset.

Amplification of TCR beta CDR3 regions used RNA as the template. Initially, a first-round RT-PCR of the TCR CDR3 employed the HTBI primer set. TCRdb itself ran the multiplex PCR reads through MiXCR, one entry per CDR3 protein. The repertoire includes some 500,000 distinct CDR3 sequences, around an eighth of them detected once, and around 17% sits in the top ten. There are many counts of this clonotype. What it binds is unknown. The CDR3 has 16 amino acids. The V gene's germline CDR1 is KGHSH and CDR2 LQKENI. Unmatched junction bases numbered 8, after V lost 3 bases and J lost 3 bases. This receptor was obtained from a young woman with Graves' hyperthyroidism. The specimen was blood. V is TRBV18 and J is TRBJ2-1; TRBD2 aligns across 7 bases. This CDR3 reads CASSPTSRESYNEQFF. The CDR3 coding sequence is TGTGCCAGCTCACCCACGTCGCGGGAGAGCTACAATGAGCAGTTCTTC.